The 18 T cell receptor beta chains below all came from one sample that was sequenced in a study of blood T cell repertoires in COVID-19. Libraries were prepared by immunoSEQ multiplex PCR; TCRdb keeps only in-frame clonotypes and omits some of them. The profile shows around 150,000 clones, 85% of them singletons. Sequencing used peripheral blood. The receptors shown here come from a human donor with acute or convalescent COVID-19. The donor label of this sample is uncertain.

The CDR3 nucleotides read TGTGCCAGTAGTAAAGACAGGGGACGACCCACAGATACGCAGTATTTT. It yields the protein CASSKDRGRPTDTQYF. The V call is TRBV19, the J call TRBJ2-3; 8 bases fit TRBD1. V shed 4 bases and J 2 bases; nucleotides not matched to a gene: 8. There are 16 residues in the CDR3. Per germline, CDR1 LNHDA and CDR2 SQIVND (reference sequence).

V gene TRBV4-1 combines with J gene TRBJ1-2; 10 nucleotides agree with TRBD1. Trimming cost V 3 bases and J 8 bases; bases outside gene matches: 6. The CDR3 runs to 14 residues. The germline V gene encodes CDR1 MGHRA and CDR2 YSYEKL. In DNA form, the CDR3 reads TGCGCCAGCAGCCAGACAGGGGGCGCACAAGGCTACACCTTC. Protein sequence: CASSQTGGAQGYTF.

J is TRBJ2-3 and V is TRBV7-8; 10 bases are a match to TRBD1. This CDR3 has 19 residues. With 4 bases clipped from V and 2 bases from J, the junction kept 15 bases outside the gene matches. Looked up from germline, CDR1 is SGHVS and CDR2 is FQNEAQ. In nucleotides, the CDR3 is TGTGCCAGCAGCTCCACATGGGACAGGGGAACCCGACACACAGATACGCAGTATTTT. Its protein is CASSSTWDRGTRHTDTQYF.

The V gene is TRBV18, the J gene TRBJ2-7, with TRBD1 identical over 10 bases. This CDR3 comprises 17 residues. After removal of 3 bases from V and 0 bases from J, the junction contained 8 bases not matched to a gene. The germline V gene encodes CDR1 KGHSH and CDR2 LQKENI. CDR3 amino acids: CASSPMIRDRGSYEQYF. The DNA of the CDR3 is TGTGCCAGCTCACCCATGATCCGGGACAGGGGCTCCTACGAGCAGTACTTC. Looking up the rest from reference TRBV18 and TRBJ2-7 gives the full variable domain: NAGVMQNPRHLVRRRGQEARLRCSPMKGHSHVYWYRQLPEEGLKFMVYLQKENIIDESGMPKERFSAEFPKEGPSILRIQQVVRGDSAAYFCASSPMIRDRGSYEQYFGPGTRLTVT.

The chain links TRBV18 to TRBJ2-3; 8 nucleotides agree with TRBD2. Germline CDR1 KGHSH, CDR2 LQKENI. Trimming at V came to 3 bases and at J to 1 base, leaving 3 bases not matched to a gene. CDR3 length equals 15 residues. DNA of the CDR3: TGTGCCAGCTCACCCTTAGCGGGGCGCACAGATACGCAGTATTTT. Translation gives CASSPLAGRTDTQYF.

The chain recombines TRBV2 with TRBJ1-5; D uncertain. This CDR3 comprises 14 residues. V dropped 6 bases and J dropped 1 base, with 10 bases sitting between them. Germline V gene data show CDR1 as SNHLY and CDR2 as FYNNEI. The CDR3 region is CASRPDVSNQPQHF. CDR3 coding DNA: TGTGCCAGCAGGCCAGATGTAAGCAATCAGCCCCAGCATTTT.

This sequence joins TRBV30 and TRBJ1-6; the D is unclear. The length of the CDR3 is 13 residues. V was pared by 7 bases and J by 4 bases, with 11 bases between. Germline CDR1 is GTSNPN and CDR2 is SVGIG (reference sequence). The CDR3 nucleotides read TGTGCCTCCCGGGGTTTTTATAATTCACCCCTCCACTTT. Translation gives CASRGFYNSPLHF.

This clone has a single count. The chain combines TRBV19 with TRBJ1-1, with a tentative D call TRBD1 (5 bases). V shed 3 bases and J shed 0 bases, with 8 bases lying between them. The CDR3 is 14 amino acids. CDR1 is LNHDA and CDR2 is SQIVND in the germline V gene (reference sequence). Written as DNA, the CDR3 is TGTGCCAGTAGTATTGGAGGGGTGAACACTGAAGCTTTCTTT. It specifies CASSIGGVNTEAFF. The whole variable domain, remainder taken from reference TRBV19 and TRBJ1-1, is DGGITQSPKYLFRKEGQNVTLSCEQNLNHDAMYWYRQDPGQGLRLIYYSQIVNDFQKGDIAEGYSVSREKKESFPLTVTSAQKNPTAFYLCASSIGGVNTEAFFGQGTRLTVV.

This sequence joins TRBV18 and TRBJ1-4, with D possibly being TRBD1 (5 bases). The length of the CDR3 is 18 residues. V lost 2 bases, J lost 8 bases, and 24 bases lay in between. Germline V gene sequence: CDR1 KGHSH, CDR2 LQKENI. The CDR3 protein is CASSPNGLGGTWNEKLFF. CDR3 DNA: TGTGCCAGCTCACCAAACGGATTAGGTGGGACTTGGAACGAAAAACTGTTTTTT.

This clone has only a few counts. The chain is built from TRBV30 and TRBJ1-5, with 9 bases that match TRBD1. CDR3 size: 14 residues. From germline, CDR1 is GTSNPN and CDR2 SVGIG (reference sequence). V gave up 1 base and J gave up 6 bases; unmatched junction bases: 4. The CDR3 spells CAWSGGTGTQPQHF. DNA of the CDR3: TGTGCCTGGAGTGGAGGGACAGGGACTCAGCCCCAGCATTTT.

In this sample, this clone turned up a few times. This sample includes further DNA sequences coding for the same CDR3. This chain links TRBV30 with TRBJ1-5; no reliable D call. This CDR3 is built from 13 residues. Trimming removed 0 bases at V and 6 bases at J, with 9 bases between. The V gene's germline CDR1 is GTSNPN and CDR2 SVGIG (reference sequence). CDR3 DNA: TGTGCCTGGAGTGTACGGGGAGGTCAGCCCCAGCATTTT. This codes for CAWSVRGGQPQHF.

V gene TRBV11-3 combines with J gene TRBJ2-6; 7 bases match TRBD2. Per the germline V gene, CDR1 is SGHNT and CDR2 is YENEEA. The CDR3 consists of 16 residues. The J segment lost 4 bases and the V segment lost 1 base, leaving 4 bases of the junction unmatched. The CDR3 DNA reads TGTGCCAGCAGCTTAGCGGGAGGTGGCGGGGCCAACGTCCTGACTTTC. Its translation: CASSLAGGGGANVLTF.

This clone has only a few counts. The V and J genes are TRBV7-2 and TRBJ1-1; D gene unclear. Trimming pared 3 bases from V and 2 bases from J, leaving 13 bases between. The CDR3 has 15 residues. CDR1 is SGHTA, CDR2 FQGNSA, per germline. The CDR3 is CASSLGSWVNTEAFF. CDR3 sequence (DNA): TGTGCCAGCAGCTTGGGGAGCTGGGTCAACACTGAAGCTTTCTTT.

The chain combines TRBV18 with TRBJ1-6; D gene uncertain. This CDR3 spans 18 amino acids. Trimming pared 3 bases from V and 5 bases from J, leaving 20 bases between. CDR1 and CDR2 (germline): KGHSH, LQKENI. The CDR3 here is CASSPTGGPFVDNSPLHF. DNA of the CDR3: TGTGCCAGCTCACCGACGGGAGGCCCTTTCGTTGATAATTCACCCCTCCACTTT.

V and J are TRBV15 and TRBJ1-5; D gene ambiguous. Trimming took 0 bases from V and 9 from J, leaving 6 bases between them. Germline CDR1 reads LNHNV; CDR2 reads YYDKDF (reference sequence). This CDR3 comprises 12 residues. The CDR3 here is CATSRDQLPQHF. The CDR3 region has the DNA TGTGCCACCAGCAGAGACCAATTGCCCCAGCATTTT.

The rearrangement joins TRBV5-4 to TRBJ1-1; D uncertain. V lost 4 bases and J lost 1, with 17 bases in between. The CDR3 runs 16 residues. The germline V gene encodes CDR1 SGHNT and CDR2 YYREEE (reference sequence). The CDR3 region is CASSPTGSGWNTEAFF. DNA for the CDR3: TGTGCCAGCAGCCCGACCGGATCGGGATGGAACACTGAAGCTTTCTTT.

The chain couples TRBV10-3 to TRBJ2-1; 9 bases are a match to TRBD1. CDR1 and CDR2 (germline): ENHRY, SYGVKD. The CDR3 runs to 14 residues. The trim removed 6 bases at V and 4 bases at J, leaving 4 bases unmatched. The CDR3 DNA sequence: TGTGCCATCAGCGACAGGGGGGTGTACAATGAGCAGTTCTTC. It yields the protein CAISDRGVYNEQFF.

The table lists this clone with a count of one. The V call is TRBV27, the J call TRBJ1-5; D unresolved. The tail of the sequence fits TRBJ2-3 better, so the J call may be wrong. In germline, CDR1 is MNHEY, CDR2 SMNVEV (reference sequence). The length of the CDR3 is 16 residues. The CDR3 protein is CASSLYPRSSNQPQYF. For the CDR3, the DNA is TGTGCCAGCAGTTTATATCCCCGGAGCTCCAATCAGCCCCAGTATTTT.